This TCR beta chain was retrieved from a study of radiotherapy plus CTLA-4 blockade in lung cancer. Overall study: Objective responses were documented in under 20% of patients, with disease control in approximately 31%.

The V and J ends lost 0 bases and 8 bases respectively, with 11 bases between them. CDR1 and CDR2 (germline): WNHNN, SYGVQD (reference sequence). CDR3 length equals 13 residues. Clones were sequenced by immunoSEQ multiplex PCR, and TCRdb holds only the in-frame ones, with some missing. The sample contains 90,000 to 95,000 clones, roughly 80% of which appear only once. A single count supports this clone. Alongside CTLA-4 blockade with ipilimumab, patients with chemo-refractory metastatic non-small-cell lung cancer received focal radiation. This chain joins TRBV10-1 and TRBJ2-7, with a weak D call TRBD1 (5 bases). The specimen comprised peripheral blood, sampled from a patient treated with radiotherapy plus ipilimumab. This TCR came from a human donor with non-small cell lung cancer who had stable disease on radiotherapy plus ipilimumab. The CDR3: CASSESRTTKQYF. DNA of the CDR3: TGCGCCAGCAGTGAGTCGCGGACAACCAAGCAGTACTTC.